Presented here are 29 T cell receptor beta chains from one specimen sequenced in a study of T cell changes during pregnancy in multiple sclerosis (dated by TCRdb to the late 2010s). The library relied on the immunoSEQ multiplex PCR assay. The table was pulled from immuneACCESS by TCRdb, which kept in-frame rearrangements only. Such tables lose some clones; where checked, under half of the loss comes from unresolved V genes, and the rest has no known cause. For this sample the table gives around 97,000 clones, of which about 91% were detected only once. Of the sample, roughly 0.93% is held by the ten largest clones. The sample was peripheral blood, taken after pregnancy. These receptors were obtained from a female donor with multiple sclerosis, enrolled in a pregnancy study.

The chain uses TRBV2 and TRBJ1-1; 7 bases are a match to TRBD1. CDR1 and CDR2 (germline): SNHLY, FYNNEI. Unmatched junction bases numbered 3, after V lost 1 base and J lost 4 bases. The CDR3 runs 14 residues. The CDR3 DNA reads as TGTGCCAGCAGTGAAGGGAGGGGGCGCACTGAAGCTTTCTTT. Its translation: CASSEGRGRTEAFF.

The CDR3 sequence: CSVESGTDTQYF. As DNA, the CDR3 is TGCAGCGTTGAAAGCGGCACAGATACGCAGTATTTT. The chain combines TRBV29-1 with TRBJ2-3; no firm D call. The V gene's germline CDR1 is SQVTM and CDR2 ANQGSEA. The V end lost 2 bases, the J end lost 1 base, and 4 bases lay between the germline ends. The CDR3 has 12 amino acids.

The chain joins TRBV9 to TRBJ1-3, with 7 bases identical to TRBD1. The V and J ends lost 4 bases and 2 bases, in that order; junction bases with no gene match: 12. This CDR3 comprises 17 residues. Per the germline V gene, CDR1 is SGDLS and CDR2 is YYNGEE. The CDR3 region has the DNA TGTGCCAGCAGCCCCCTAGCCCGGGACAGAACTGGAAACACCATATATTTT. Protein product: CASSPLARDRTGNTIYF.

The chain links TRBV29-1 to TRBJ1-5, with a possible D match to TRBD1 (5 bases). The CDR3 totals 12 residues. Trimming left V 4 bases short and J 6 bases short, with 10 bases between. Germline V gene data show CDR1 as SQVTM and CDR2 as ANQGSEA. This CDR3 is CSVGREGQPQHF. The CDR3 DNA follows: TGCAGCGTTGGCAGGGAAGGTCAGCCCCAGCATTTT.

J is TRBJ2-5 and V is TRBV2; 11 bases map to TRBD2. The CDR3 length is 17 residues. V shed 6 bases and J 5 bases; nucleotides not matched to a gene: 14. CDR1 and CDR2 (germline): SNHLY, FYNNEI. The CDR3 sequence is CASSLTVAGGRWETQYF. For the CDR3, the DNA is TGTGCCAGCAGCCTAACGGTAGCGGGGGGGCGTTGGGAGACCCAGTACTTC.

V and J are TRBV4-1 and TRBJ2-1; the match to TRBD2 covers 8 bases. CDR3 length equals 17 residues. V trimming: 4 bases; J trimming: 2 bases; junction bases outside the gene matches: 10. Germline V gene lookup returns CDR1 MGHRA and CDR2 YSYEKL. The CDR3 bases are TGCGCCAGCAGCCCATCCCTTGCGGGGGGTCCCTACAATGAGCAGTTCTTC. It is translated as CASSPSLAGGPYNEQFF.

This rearrangement joins TRBV6-4 to TRBJ2-1, with no clear D. V shed 2 bases and J shed 5 bases, with 4 bases lying between them. CDR3 length: 12 amino acids. Germline-derived CDR1 and CDR2 are MRHNA and SNTAGT. CDR3 residues: CASSDGHNEQFF. The CDR3 DNA sequence: TGTGCCAGCAGTGACGGGCACAATGAGCAGTTCTTC.

The chain joins TRBV6-5 to TRBJ2-1; TRBD2 agrees at 7 bases. Germline V gene data show CDR1 as MNHEY and CDR2 as SVGAGI. The CDR3 is 14 amino acids. The V and J ends lost 0 bases and 10 bases, in that order; junction bases with no gene match: 6. The CDR3 nucleotides read TGTGCCAGCAGTTACTCGATGCTTAGCGGGGAGCAGTTCTTC. Translation gives CASSYSMLSGEQFF.

The J gene is TRBJ2-5, the V gene TRBV11-2; the match to TRBD1 covers 7 bases. Trimming removed 4 bases from V and 0 bases from J; junction bases left unmatched: 8. The CDR3 contains 16 residues. From germline, CDR1 is SGHAT and CDR2 FQNNGV. The CDR3: CASSSGTAVYQETQYF. DNA of the CDR3: TGTGCCAGCAGCTCAGGGACAGCTGTGTACCAAGAGACCCAGTACTTC.

The chain recombines TRBV5-4 with TRBJ2-5; 11 bases agree with TRBD2. The CDR3 is 15 residues long. V was pared by 6 bases and J by 5 bases, with 9 bases of the junction left unmatched. Germline V CDR1 and CDR2: SGHNT, YYREEE (reference sequence). Written as DNA, the CDR3 is TGTGCCAGCACCGACTCCGGGACTAGCGGTGAGACCCAGTACTTC. Translated: CASTDSGTSGETQYF.

V and J are TRBV29-1 and TRBJ2-1; 7 bases fit TRBD1. Germline trimming cut 4 bases from V and 7 bases from J; bases unmatched to any gene: 13. This CDR3 comprises 15 residues. CDR1 SQVTM and CDR2 ANQGSEA come from the germline V gene. CDR3 sequence (DNA): TGCAGCGTTGCAGGAGAGGGGGCAACATATAATGAGCAGTTCTTC. Amino acid sequence: CSVAGEGATYNEQFF.

The chain has TRBV7-9 and TRBJ1-3, with TRBD1 identical over 10 bases. Germline V CDR1 and CDR2: SEHNR, FQNEAQ (reference sequence). The V gene end was trimmed by 5 bases and the J gene end by 2 bases; junction bases not matched to a gene: 9. The CDR3 consists of 17 residues. The CDR3 loop reads CASSEDRGGLAGNTIYF. The DNA of the CDR3 is TGTGCCAGCAGCGAGGACAGGGGGGGATTAGCTGGAAACACCATATATTTT.

The CDR3 DNA reads as TGTGCCAGCAGCGTTGGGACTAGCGGATACAATGAGCAGTTCTTC. Translating gives CASSVGTSGYNEQFF. The chain carries TRBV5-8 and TRBJ2-1, with TRBD2 matching over 11 bases. Trimming took 4 bases from V and 4 from J; bases not matched to a gene: 4. Germline V gives CDR1 SGHTS, CDR2 YDEGEE. CDR3 length: 15 amino acids.

The chain uses TRBV30 and TRBJ1-1, with TRBD1 as a possible D gene (5 bases). Per germline, CDR1 GTSNPN and CDR2 SVGIG (reference sequence). V gave up 1 base and J gave up 10 bases, with 10 bases separating them. This CDR3 contains 11 residues. The CDR3 DNA sequence: TGTGCCTGGAGTGCAGGGTTTTCAGCTTTCTTT. It encodes CAWSAGFSAFF.

The rearrangement uses TRBV2 and TRBJ1-5; 9 positions match TRBD1. The CDR3 totals 14 residues. V gave up 6 bases and J gave up 7 bases; unmatched junction bases: 7. The germline CDR1 and CDR2 sequences are SNHLY and FYNNEI. CDR3: CASSPDRGAQPQHF. The CDR3, as DNA: TGTGCCAGCAGCCCCGACAGGGGGGCGCAGCCCCAGCATTTT.

The J gene is TRBJ2-2, the V gene TRBV28; D not resolved. The CDR3 is 12 residues long. Trimming took off 8 bases at V and 0 bases at J, with 4 bases between the two ends. Per the germline V gene, CDR1 is MDHEN and CDR2 is SYDVKM. The CDR3 DNA sequence: TGTGCCAGCCCAACGAACACCGGGGAGCTGTTTTTT. Residues: CASPTNTGELFF. Looking up the rest from reference TRBV28 and TRBJ2-2 gives the full variable domain: DVKVTQSSRYLVKRTGEKVFLECVQDMDHENMFWYRQDPGLGLRLIYFSYDVKMKEKGDIPEGYSVSREKKERFSLILESASTNQTSMYLCASPTNTGELFFGEGSRLTVL.

This clone was picked up one time. The chain carries TRBV27 and TRBJ2-7; the D gene is possibly TRBD1 (6 bases). The CDR3 has 13 residues. Germline CDR1 MNHEY, CDR2 SMNVEV (reference sequence). The V gene lost 5 bases and the J gene lost 3 bases, with 11 bases spanning the gap. The CDR3 region has the DNA TGTGCCAGCAGTCGCAGGGGCGACTACGAGCAGTACTTC. It yields the protein CASSRRGDYEQYF.

The V and J genes are TRBV18 and TRBJ1-1, with 8 bases fitting TRBD1. The V gene's germline CDR1 is KGHSH and CDR2 LQKENI. V shed 3 bases and J 6 bases; nucleotides not matched to a gene: 6. The CDR3 length is 14 residues. CDR3: CASSPGQARAEAFF. The CDR3 DNA reads TGTGCCAGCTCACCGGGACAGGCCAGGGCTGAAGCTTTCTTT.

The rearrangement uses TRBV7-9 and TRBJ2-3; 16 bases align to TRBD2. V was clipped by 3 bases and J by 3 bases; unmatched bases: 6. The CDR3 spans 18 residues. The germline V gene encodes CDR1 SEHNR and CDR2 FQNEAQ (reference sequence). The CDR3: CASSFPGTSGGDTDTQYF. The DNA of the CDR3 is TGTGCCAGCAGCTTTCCCGGGACTAGCGGGGGGGATACAGATACGCAGTATTTT. Filled out from reference TRBV7-9 and TRBJ2-3, the complete variable domain reads DTGVSQNPRHKITKRGQNVTFRCDPISEHNRLYWYRQTLGQGPEFLTYFQNEAQLEKSRLLSDRFSAERPKGSFSTLEIQRTEQGDSAMYLCASSFPGTSGGDTDTQYFGPGTRLTVL.

The chain employs TRBV14 and TRBJ2-1; the D gene is possibly TRBD1 (5 bases). In germline, CDR1 is SGHDN, CDR2 FVKESK. The CDR3 is 15 amino acids. Trimming left V 0 bases short and J 7 bases short, with 13 bases between. The CDR3 nucleotides are TGTGCCAGCAGCCAAGATTGGGGCAGACGGAATGAGCAGTTCTTC. Its translation is CASSQDWGRRNEQFF.

The gene calls are TRBV14 and TRBJ2-2; unclear D gene. The CDR3 contains 13 residues. The V gene's germline CDR1 is SGHDN and CDR2 FVKESK. Deletions cut 3 bases from V and 2 bases from J, with 4 bases between. The CDR3 DNA reads as TGTGCCAGCAGCCACATCAACACCGGGGAGCTGTTTTTT. Its translation: CASSHINTGELFF. The whole variable domain, filled in from reference TRBV14 and TRBJ2-2, reads EAGVTQFPSHSVIEKGQTVTLRCDPISGHDNLYWYRRVMGKEIKFLLHFVKESKQDESGMPNNRFLAERTGGTYSTLKVQPAELEDSGVYFCASSHINTGELFFGEGSRLTVL.

This chain joins TRBV9 and TRBJ1-4, with 8 bases lining up with TRBD1. With V trimmed by 4 bases and J by 4 bases, 6 bases remained unmatched. The CDR3 consists of 15 residues. Per the germline V gene, CDR1 is SGDLS and CDR2 is YYNGEE. This chain's CDR3 is CASSPGQVYNEKLFF. CDR3 in DNA: TGTGCCAGCAGCCCGGGACAGGTTTATAATGAAAAACTGTTTTTT.

The chain combines TRBV13 with TRBJ2-5; 11 bases align to TRBD2. The CDR3 consists of 17 residues. After removal of 0 bases from V and 5 bases from J, the junction contained 8 bases not matched to a gene. Germline V gene lookup returns CDR1 PRHDT and CDR2 FYEKMQ (reference sequence). As DNA, the CDR3 is TGTGCCAGCAGCTTAGGCCTTAGCGGGAGGGGTGCGGAGACCCAGTACTTC. It yields the protein CASSLGLSGRGAETQYF.

V usage is TRBV5-4 and J usage is TRBJ1-2; 8 positions match TRBD1. Trimming took 2 bases from V and 0 from J; bases not matched to a gene: 3. In germline, CDR1 is SGHNT, CDR2 YYREEE (reference sequence). The CDR3 is made up of 15 amino acids. CDR3 DNA: TGTGCCAGCAGCTTAGGGACAGGTACTAACTATGGCTACACCTTC. Encoded protein: CASSLGTGTNYGYTF.

This chain uses TRBV7-2 with TRBJ1-1; D might be TRBD1 (5 bases). The CDR3 contains 15 residues. V shed 1 base and J shed 5 bases, with 14 bases lying between them. The germline V gene has CDR1 SGHTA and CDR2 FQGNSA. The CDR3 loop reads CASSLGGGVETEAFF. CDR3 nucleotide sequence: TGTGCCAGCAGCTTAGGGGGAGGGGTTGAGACTGAAGCTTTCTTT.

Turning to this clone: At one of its ends the junction is not consistent with the germline gene, which may arise from a read error. This rearrangement joins TRBV2 to TRBJ2-7, with D perhaps matching TRBD1 (6 bases). The V gene's germline CDR1 is SNHLY and CDR2 FYNNEI. This CDR3 has 12 amino acids. The CDR3 nucleotides are TGTGCCAGCAGTTACAGGACACAGGGCGCTAAATTC. Residues: CASSYRTQGAKF.

The CDR3 loop is CASSFGTGGGETQYF. CDR3 sequence (DNA): TGTGCCAGCAGTTTCGGGACAGGGGGCGGCGAGACCCAGTACTTC. The J gene is TRBJ2-5, the V gene TRBV27; 12 bases agree with TRBD1. Trimming cost V 3 bases and J 5 bases; bases outside gene matches: 4. The CDR3 extends over 15 amino acids. Germline CDR1 and CDR2: MNHEY and SMNVEV (reference sequence).

V and J are TRBV6-5 and TRBJ2-7; 7 bases agree with TRBD2. CDR3 length: 14 amino acids. Germline values: CDR1 MNHEY, CDR2 SVGAGI. Losses at the gene ends were 6 bases for V and 4 bases for J; bases not matched to a gene: 9. CDR3: CASRGTGGEYEQYF. DNA for the CDR3: TGTGCCAGCAGGGGGACGGGGGGTGAGTACGAGCAGTACTTC.

The chain has TRBV30 and TRBJ2-3, with TRBD2 matching over 10 bases. In germline, CDR1 is GTSNPN, CDR2 SVGIG (reference sequence). CDR3 size: 15 residues. V lost 5 bases to trimming and J lost 2 bases; unmatched junction nucleotides: 7. CDR3 coding DNA: TGTGCCTGGGCGAAGACTAGCGGGTACACAGATACGCAGTATTTT. It yields the protein CAWAKTSGYTDTQYF.